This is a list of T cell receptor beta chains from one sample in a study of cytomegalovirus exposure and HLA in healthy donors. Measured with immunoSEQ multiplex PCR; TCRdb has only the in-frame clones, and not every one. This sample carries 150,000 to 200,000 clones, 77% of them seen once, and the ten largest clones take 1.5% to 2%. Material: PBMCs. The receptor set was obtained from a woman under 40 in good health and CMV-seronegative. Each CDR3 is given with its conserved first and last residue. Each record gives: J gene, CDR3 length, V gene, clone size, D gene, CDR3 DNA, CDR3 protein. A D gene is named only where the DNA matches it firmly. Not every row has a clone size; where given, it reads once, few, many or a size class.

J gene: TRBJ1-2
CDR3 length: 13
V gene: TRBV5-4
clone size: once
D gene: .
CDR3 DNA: TGTGCCAGCAGCTTCCGGGACAACAGAGGCTACACCTTC
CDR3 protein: CASSFRDNRGYTF

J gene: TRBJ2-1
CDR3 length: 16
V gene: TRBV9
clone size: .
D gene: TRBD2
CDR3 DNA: TGTGCCAGCAGCCCTCCGGGGGGGCGGGAGGGAAATGAGCAGTTCTTC
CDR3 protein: CASSPPGGREGNEQFF

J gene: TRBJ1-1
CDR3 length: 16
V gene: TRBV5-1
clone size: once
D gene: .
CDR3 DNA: TGCGCCAGCAGCCCGGGGGTTTTTTCGGCGAACACTGAAGCTTTCTTT
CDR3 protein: CASSPGVFSANTEAFF

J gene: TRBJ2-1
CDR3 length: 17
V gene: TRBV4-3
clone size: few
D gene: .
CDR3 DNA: TGCGCCAGCAGCCAAGATCTCGGGTCGAGCTCCTACAATGAGCAGTTCTTC
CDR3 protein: CASSQDLGSSSYNEQFF

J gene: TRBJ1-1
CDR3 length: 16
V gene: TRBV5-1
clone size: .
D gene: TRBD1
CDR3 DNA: TGCGCCAGCAGCTTGGCCCAACACAGGGGAAGGACTGAAGCTTTCTTT
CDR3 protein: CASSLAQHRGRTEAFF

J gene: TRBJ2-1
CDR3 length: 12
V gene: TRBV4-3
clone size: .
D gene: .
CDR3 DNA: TGCGCCAGCAGCCAACGGAGGGATGAGCAGTTCTTC
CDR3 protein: CASSQRRDEQFF

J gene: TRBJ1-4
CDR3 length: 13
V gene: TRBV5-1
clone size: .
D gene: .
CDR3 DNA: TGCGCCAGCAGCTTGGACACCGTCGAAAAACTGTTTTTT
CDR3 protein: CASSLDTVEKLFF

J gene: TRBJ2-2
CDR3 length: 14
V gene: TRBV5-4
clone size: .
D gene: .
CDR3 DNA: TGTGCCAGCAGCTTGGCAGGATCCCCCGGGGAGCTGTTTTTT
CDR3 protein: CASSLAGSPGELFF

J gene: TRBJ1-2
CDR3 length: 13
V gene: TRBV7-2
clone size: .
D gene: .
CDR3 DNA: TGTGCCAGCAGCTCCACCAGGCCCTATGGCTACACCTTC
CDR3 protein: CASSSTRPYGYTF

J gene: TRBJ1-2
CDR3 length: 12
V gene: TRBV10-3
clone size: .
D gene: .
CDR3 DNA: TGTGCCATCAGTCCGTCCGACTATGGCTACACCTTC
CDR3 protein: CAISPSDYGYTF

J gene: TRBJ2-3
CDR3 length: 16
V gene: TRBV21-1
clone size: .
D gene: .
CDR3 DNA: TGTGCCAGCAGCAAAGTCACTAGCGGGAACACAGATACGCAGTATTTT
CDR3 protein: CASSKVTSGNTDTQYF

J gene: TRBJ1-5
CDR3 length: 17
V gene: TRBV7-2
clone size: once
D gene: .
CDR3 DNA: TGTGCCAGCAGCTACTCTATTTACAGTGGGTCCAATCAGCCCCAGCATTTT
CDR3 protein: CASSYSIYSGSNQPQHF

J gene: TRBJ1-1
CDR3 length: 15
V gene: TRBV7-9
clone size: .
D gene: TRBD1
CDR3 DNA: TGTGCCAGCAGCCCCCGGGACAGGGAAAAAACTGAAGCTTTCTTT
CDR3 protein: CASSPRDREKTEAFF

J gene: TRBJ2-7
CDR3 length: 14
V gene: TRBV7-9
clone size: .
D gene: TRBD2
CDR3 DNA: TGTGCCAGCAGCTCACTCGCGGGGGGGTACGAGCAGTACTTC
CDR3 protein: CASSSLAGGYEQYF

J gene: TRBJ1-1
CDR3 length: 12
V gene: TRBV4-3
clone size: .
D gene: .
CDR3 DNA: TGCGCCAGCAGCCAAGAAGGGGGAATACAGTACTTT
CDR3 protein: CASSQEGGIQYF

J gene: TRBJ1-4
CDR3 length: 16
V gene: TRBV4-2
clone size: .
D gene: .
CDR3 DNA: TGTGCCAGCAGCCAAGAGGGCGGGGTACTGGATGAAAAACTGTTTTTT
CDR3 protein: CASSQEGGVLDEKLFF

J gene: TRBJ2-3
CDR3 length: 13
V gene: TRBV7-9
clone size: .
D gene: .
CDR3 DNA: TGTGCCAGCAGCCCTAGAGGCCCAGATACGCAGTATTTT
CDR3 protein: CASSPRGPDTQYF

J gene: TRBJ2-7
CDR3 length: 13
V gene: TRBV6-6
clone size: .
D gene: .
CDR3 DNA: TGTGCCAGCACCCCAGAGGCCTCCTACGAGCAGTACTTC
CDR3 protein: CASTPEASYEQYF

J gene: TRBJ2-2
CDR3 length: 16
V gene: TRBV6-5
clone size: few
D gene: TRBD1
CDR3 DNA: TGTGCCAGCAGTTTTCCTCCGGGACAGGGAACCGGGGAGCTGTTTTTT
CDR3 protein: CASSFPPGQGTGELFF

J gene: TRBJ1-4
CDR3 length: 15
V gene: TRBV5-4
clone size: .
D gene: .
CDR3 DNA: TGTGCCAGCAGCCCTGGACAGACAACTAATGAAAAACTGTTTTTT
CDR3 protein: CASSPGQTTNEKLFF

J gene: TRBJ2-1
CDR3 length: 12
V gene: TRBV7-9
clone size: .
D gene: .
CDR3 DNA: TGTGCCAGCAGCTTAGTCTCGAATGAGCAGTTCTTC
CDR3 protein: CASSLVSNEQFF

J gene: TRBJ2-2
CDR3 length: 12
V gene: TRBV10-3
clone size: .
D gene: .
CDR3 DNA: TGTGCCATCAGTGCAGGGTCCGGGGAGCTGTTTTTT
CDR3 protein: CAISAGSGELFF

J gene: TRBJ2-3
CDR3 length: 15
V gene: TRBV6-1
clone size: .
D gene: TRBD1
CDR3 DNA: TGTGCCAGCATTATGACAGGGAGCCGCACAGATACGCAGTATTTT
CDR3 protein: CASIMTGSRTDTQYF

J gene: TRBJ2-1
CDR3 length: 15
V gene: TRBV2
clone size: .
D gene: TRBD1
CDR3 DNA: TGTGCCAGCAGGGGGGACAGGGGCTCCTACAATGAGCAGTTCTTC
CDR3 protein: CASRGDRGSYNEQFF

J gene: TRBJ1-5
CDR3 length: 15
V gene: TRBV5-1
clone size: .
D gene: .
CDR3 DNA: TGCGCCAGCAGCACCCTTCCAGGGGCGGGTCAGCCCCAGCATTTT
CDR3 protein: CASSTLPGAGQPQHF

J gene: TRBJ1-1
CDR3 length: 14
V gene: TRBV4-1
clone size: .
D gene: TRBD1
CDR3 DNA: TGCGCCAGCAGCCACCTCGACAGGGGCACTGAAGCTTTCTTT
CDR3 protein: CASSHLDRGTEAFF

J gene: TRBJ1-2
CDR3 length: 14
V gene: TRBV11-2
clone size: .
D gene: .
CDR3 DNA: TGTGCCAGCAGCTTAGTGCCCGGGGACTATGGCTACACCTTC
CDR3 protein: CASSLVPGDYGYTF

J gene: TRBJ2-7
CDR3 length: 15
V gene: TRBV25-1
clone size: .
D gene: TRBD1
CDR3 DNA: TGTGCCAGCAGTGAACCGGGACAGGGCCCCTACGAGCAGTACTTC
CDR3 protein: CASSEPGQGPYEQYF